What follows are 16 T cell receptor beta chains derived from one specimen sequenced in a study of T-cell reconstitution after alpha-beta-depleted transplantation in children. Unique molecular identifiers were incorporated during preparation of the TCRbeta library. MiXCR, run by TCRdb on the PCR reads, gives a single entry per CDR3 protein. The table has approximately 520,000 distinct CDR3 sequences, about an eighth seen once; the top ten hold 14%. The sample consisted of PBMCs, mostly from graft donor cells, taken 180 days after TCRalphabeta/CD19-depleted stem cell transplant. Receptor source: a female patient aged 2-9 years who had a stem cell transplant for aplastic anemia, so the T cells may come from the graft donor.

V is TRBV20-1 and J is TRBJ1-6; a weak D match, TRBD1 (5 bases). Trimming stripped 3 bases from V and 7 bases from J, with 16 bases between. CDR1 and CDR2 (germline): DFQATT, SNEGSKA (reference sequence). The CDR3 consists of 15 residues. The CDR3 region has the DNA TGCAGTGCTAGTTCGGGCGGCAGGGTCAATTCACCCCTCCACTTT. This encodes CSASSGGRVNSPLHF.

In this sample, this clonotype turned up many times. The rearrangement joins TRBV29-1 to TRBJ2-2; no clear D gene. This CDR3 has 11 residues. The germline V gene has CDR1 SQVTM and CDR2 ANQGSEA. V was pared by 0 bases and J by 6 bases, with 2 bases between. CDR3 nucleotides: TGCAGCGTTGAAGAGGCCGGGGAGCTGTTTTTT. This translates into CSVEEAGELFF.

The chain carries TRBV20-1 and TRBJ2-1; 10 bases line up with TRBD2. With 3 bases clipped from V and 6 bases from J, the junction kept 14 bases outside the gene matches. From germline, CDR1 is DFQATT and CDR2 SNEGSKA (reference sequence). The CDR3 is made up of 17 amino acids. The CDR3 reads CSASGGGSGRFGNEQFF. CDR3 DNA: TGCAGTGCTAGCGGGGGGGGTAGCGGGAGGTTCGGCAATGAGCAGTTCTTC.

The sample holds a few counts of this clonotype. The chain joins TRBV15 to TRBJ1-4, with a tentative D call TRBD1 (6 bases). The CDR3 has 15 amino acids. Deletions cut 0 bases from V and 13 bases from J, with 18 bases between. CDR1 is LNHNV, CDR2 YYDKDF, per germline (reference sequence). The CDR3 nucleotides are TGTGCCACCAGCAGAGATACAGGGCGGGGAAGGGGACTGTTTTTT. It is translated as CATSRDTGRGRGLFF.

This clonotype was counted many times. V usage is TRBV28 and J usage is TRBJ2-1; no clear D. This CDR3 spans 16 amino acids. The V end lost 3 bases, the J end lost 8 bases, and 20 bases lay between the germline ends. CDR1 and CDR2 (germline): MDHEN, SYDVKM. The chain's CDR3 is CASSFVLRTVVYEQFF. The CDR3 bases are TGTGCCAGCAGTTTCGTCTTGCGTACGGTTGTCTATGAGCAGTTCTTC. Complete variable domain (other parts from reference TRBV28 and TRBJ2-1): DVKVTQSSRYLVKRTGEKVFLECVQDMDHENMFWYRQDPGLGLRLIYFSYDVKMKEKGDIPEGYSVSREKKERFSLILESASTNQTSMYLCASSFVLRTVVYEQFFGPGTRLTVL.

This clonotype was seen a handful of times. V gene TRBV9 combines with J gene TRBJ2-3; D possibly uses TRBD1 or TRBD2 (6 bases each). CDR1 SGDLS and CDR2 YYNGEE come from the germline V gene. The CDR3 is 17 amino acids. V was cut by 3 bases and J by 1 base, with 18 bases left in between. The CDR3 reads CASSAAQGGLGTDTQYF. CDR3 DNA: TGTGCCAGCAGCGCCGCCCAAGGGGGGCTGGGCACAGATACGCAGTATTTT.

This clonotype was observed a handful of times. The J gene is TRBJ2-7, the V gene TRBV5-4, with TRBD2 matching 12 bases. The J segment lost 3 bases and the V segment lost 4 bases, leaving 17 bases of the junction unmatched. Germline lookup yields CDR1 SGHNT and CDR2 YYREEE (reference sequence). CDR3 length equals 19 residues. CDR3 sequence: CASSPGQGTSGRRVYEQYF. In DNA, the CDR3 is TGTGCCAGCAGCCCTGGCCAAGGAACTAGCGGGAGGAGGGTCTACGAGCAGTACTTC.

The V call is TRBV27, the J call TRBJ2-1; perhaps TRBD2 as D (6 bases). The CDR3 length is 15 residues. Trimming stripped 5 bases from V and 8 bases from J, with 19 bases between. Germline V gene sequence: CDR1 MNHEY, CDR2 SMNVEV (reference sequence). This CDR3 is CASSPARGYFDEQFF. The CDR3 DNA reads TGTGCCAGCAGTCCCGCCCGGGGGTACTTCGATGAGCAGTTCTTC.

The chain couples TRBV7-9 to TRBJ2-3, with TRBD2 matching over 9 bases. V was clipped by 5 bases and J by 5 bases; unmatched bases: 11. This CDR3 has 16 residues. CDR1 and CDR2 from the germline V gene are SEHNR and FQNEAQ (reference sequence). The CDR3 loop reads CASSPRGAGGRDTQYF. The CDR3 region has the DNA TGTGCCAGCAGCCCCCGGGGAGCGGGAGGCAGAGATACGCAGTATTTT. The full variable domain, rest sourced from reference TRBV7-9 and TRBJ2-3, is DTGVSQNPRHKITKRGQNVTFRCDPISEHNRLYWYRQTLGQGPEFLTYFQNEAQLEKSRLLSDRFSAERPKGSFSTLEIQRTEQGDSAMYLCASSPRGAGGRDTQYFGPGTRLTVL.

The chain links TRBV4-1 to TRBJ2-4; D is unresolved. Trimming removed 0 bases at V and 9 bases at J, with 12 bases between. The CDR3 contains 14 residues. CDR1 and CDR2 (germline): MGHRA, YSYEKL. The chain's CDR3 is CASSQEGNGRIQYF. The CDR3 region has the DNA TGCGCCAGCAGCCAAGAGGGGAATGGGCGCATTCAGTACTTC.

This clonotype was observed a few times. This rearrangement joins TRBV5-6 to TRBJ2-5; possibly TRBD2 for D (5 bases). This CDR3 is built from 14 residues. Germline CDR1 reads SGHDT; CDR2 reads YYEEEE. V shed 2 bases and J shed 3 bases, with 11 bases lying between them. The CDR3 nucleotides read TGTGCCAGCAGCTTCCTCCCCGGGGAAGAGACCCAGTACTTC. This translates into CASSFLPGEETQYF.

This clonotype was picked up a small number of times. The chain recombines TRBV11-1 with TRBJ2-2, with 8 bases lining up with TRBD2. Germline lookup yields CDR1 SGHAT and CDR2 FQDESV (reference sequence). With 1 base clipped from V and 0 bases from J, the junction kept 7 bases outside the gene matches. The CDR3 sequence is 18 residues long. For the CDR3, the DNA is TGTGCCAGCAGCTTAGAAGCGGGAGCCCCAACGAACACCGGGGAGCTGTTTTTT. Amino acids: CASSLEAGAPTNTGELFF.

The gene calls are TRBV27 and TRBJ2-7, with D hard to call. The ends were cut back, 6 bases at V and 3 bases at J, with 21 bases in the middle. The germline V gene has CDR1 MNHEY and CDR2 SMNVEV (reference sequence). The CDR3 totals 16 residues. In DNA, the CDR3 is TGTGCCAGCAGCCCAAATGACATCGGATCCCTCTACGAGCAGTACGTC. Translation gives CASSPNDIGSLYEQYV.

This clonotype was seen only a few times. The chain uses TRBV12-3 or TRBV12-4 and TRBJ2-5, with 7 bases identical to TRBD2. The CDR3 extends over 14 amino acids. The ends lost 5 bases at V and 1 base at J; junction bases unmatched: 4. The CDR3: CASSEAGLQETQYF. Written as DNA, the CDR3 is TGTGCCAGCAGTGAAGCGGGACTCCAAGAGACCCAGTACTTC.

This clonotype showed up just a few times. The gene calls are TRBV29-1 and TRBJ1-2, with 8 bases matching TRBD1. V lost 4 bases and J lost 10; bases outside the gene matches: 2. CDR1 is SQVTM, CDR2 ANQGSEA, per germline. The CDR3 contains 10 residues. The CDR3 DNA reads as TGCAGCGTTGGGACAGGGACCTACACCTTC. It translates to CSVGTGTYTF.

The V gene is TRBV12-3 or TRBV12-4, the J gene TRBJ2-1; D gene uncertain. Trimming stripped 6 bases from V and 5 bases from J, with 20 bases between. CDR3 length: 16 residues. CDR3 amino acids: CASRTPSKRSHNEQFF. CDR3 in DNA: TGTGCCAGCAGAACACCGAGTAAACGGAGCCACAATGAGCAGTTCTTC.